This T cell receptor beta chain was found in a study of blood T cell repertoires in COVID-19. In the study overall: Acute and convalescent COVID-19 specimens originated in the United States, Italy and Spain.

The Seattle site enrolled patients during active infection and followed them longitudinally. Here immunoSEQ multiplex PCR was the method, and the copy in TCRdb shows in-frame clones only, minus some. The table shows about 270,000 clones, with roughly 83% occurring only once. CDR1 and CDR2 (germline): LGHNA, YNFKEQ. The CDR3 has 17 residues. The J segment lost 3 bases and the V segment lost 0 bases, leaving 7 bases of the junction unmatched. The clonotype originates from a woman of 80 years or more with COVID-19, enrolled during active disease. The specimen was peripheral blood. The chain uses TRBV4-2 and TRBJ2-3, with TRBD2 identical over 9 bases. The CDR3 protein is CASSQDLQAGGTDTQYF. The CDR3 nucleotides read TGTGCCAGCAGCCAAGATCTCCAAGCGGGGGGTACAGATACGCAGTATTTT.